Described below is a single TCR beta chain sequence and its context. The sample originates from a study of blood T cell repertoires in COVID-19. Clones were sequenced by immunoSEQ multiplex PCR, and TCRdb holds only the in-frame ones, with some missing. Found here are around 140,000 clones, about three quarters of them singletons; the top ten hold around 2.9%. Study members were between roughly 18 and 100 years old and lived in over 20 US regions. The V gene lost 1 base and the J gene lost 5 bases, with 17 bases spanning the gap. Germline values: CDR1 SGHDN, CDR2 FVKESK. The CDR3 loop spans 16 amino acids.

This chain uses TRBV14 with TRBJ2-5; tentative D call: TRBD1 (5 bases). Input material: PBMCs or T cells enriched from blood (not recorded which). This sequence was found in a woman between 50 and 59 years old who had recovered from COVID-19. CDR3 sequence (DNA): TGTGCCAGCAGCCAAGGCCTGGGCAGGGCTAAGGAGACCCAGTACTTC. Protein sequence: CASSQGLGRAKETQYF.